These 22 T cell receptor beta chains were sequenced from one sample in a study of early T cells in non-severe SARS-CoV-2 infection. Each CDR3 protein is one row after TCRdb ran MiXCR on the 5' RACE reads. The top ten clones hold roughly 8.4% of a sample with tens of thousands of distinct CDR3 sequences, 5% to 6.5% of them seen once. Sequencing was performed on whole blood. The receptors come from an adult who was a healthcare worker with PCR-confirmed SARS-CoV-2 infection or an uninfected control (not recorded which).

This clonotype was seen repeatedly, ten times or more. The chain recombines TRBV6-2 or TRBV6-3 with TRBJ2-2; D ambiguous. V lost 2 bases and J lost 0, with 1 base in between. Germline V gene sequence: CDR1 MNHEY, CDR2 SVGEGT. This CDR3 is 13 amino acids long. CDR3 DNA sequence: TGTGCCAGCAGTTACCCGAACACCGGGGAGCTGTTTTTT. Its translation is CASSYPNTGELFF.

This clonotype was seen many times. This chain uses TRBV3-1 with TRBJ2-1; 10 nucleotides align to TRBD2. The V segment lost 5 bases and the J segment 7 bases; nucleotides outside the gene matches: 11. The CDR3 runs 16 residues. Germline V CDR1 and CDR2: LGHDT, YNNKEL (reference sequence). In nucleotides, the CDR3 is TGTGCCAGCAGCAAGAGCAGCGGGAGGGCCTGGAATGAGCAGTTCTTC. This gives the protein CASSKSSGRAWNEQFF.

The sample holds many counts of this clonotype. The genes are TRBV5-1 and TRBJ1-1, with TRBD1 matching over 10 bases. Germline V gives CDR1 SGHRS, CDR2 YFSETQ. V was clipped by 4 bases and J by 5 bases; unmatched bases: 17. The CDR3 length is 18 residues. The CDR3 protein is CASSTGMIRDRGSTEAFF. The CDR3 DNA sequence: TGCGCCAGCAGCACCGGAATGATCCGGGACAGGGGTTCAACTGAAGCTTTCTTT.

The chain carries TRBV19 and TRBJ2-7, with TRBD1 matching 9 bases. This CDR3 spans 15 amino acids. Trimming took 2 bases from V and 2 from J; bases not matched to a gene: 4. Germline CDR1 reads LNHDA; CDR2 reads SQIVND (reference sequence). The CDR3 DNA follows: TGTGCCAGTAGTATATTGGGGGACAGGGCCTACGAGCAGTACTTC. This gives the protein CASSILGDRAYEQYF.

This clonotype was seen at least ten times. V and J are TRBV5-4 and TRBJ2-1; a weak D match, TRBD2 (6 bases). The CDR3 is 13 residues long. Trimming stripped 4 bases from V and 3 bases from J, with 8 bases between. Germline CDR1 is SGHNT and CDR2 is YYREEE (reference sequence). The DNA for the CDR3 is TGTGCCAGCAGCGCGACTAGCTACAATGAGCAGTTCTTC. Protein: CASSATSYNEQFF.

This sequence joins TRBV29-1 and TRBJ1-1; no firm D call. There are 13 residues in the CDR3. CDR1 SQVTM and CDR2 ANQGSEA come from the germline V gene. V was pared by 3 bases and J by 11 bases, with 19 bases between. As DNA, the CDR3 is TGCAGCGTTGAGGCGGGTGGTGTGGGAACGGCTTTCTTT. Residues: CSVEAGGVGTAFF.

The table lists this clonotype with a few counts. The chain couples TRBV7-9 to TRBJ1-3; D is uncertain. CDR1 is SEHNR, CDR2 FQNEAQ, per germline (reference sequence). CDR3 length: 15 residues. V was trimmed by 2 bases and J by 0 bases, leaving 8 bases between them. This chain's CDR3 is CASSLIPISGNTIYF. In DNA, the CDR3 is TGTGCCAGCAGCTTAATTCCGATCTCTGGAAACACCATATATTTT. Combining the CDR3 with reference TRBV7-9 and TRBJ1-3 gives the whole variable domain DTGVSQNPRHKITKRGQNVTFRCDPISEHNRLYWYRQTLGQGPEFLTYFQNEAQLEKSRLLSDRFSAERPKGSFSTLEIQRTEQGDSAMYLCASSLIPISGNTIYFGEGSWLTVV.

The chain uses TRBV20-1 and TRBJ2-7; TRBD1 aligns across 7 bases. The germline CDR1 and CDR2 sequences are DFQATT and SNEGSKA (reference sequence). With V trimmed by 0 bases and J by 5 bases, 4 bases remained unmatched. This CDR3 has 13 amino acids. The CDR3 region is CSARDDRAHEQYF. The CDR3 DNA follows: TGCAGTGCTAGAGACGACAGGGCCCACGAGCAGTACTTC.

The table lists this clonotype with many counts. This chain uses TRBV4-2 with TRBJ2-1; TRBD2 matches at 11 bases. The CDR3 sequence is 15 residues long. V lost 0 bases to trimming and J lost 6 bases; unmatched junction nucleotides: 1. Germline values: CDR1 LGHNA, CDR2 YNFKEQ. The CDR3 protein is CASSQDSGGANEQFF. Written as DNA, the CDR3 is TGTGCCAGCAGCCAAGATAGCGGGGGGGCCAATGAGCAGTTCTTC.

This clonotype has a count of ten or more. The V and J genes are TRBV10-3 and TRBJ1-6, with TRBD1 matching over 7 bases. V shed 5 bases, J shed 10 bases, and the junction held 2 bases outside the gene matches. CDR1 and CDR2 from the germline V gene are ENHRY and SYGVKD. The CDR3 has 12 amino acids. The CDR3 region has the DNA TGTGCCATCAGTACAGGGGAATCACCCCTCCACTTT. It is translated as CAISTGESPLHF.

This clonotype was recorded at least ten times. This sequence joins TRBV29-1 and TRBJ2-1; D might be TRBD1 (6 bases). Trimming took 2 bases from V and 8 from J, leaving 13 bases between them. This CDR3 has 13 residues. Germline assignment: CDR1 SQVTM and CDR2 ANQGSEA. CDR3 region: CSVEPNRADEQFF. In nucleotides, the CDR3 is TGCAGCGTTGAACCGAACAGGGCAGATGAGCAGTTCTTC.

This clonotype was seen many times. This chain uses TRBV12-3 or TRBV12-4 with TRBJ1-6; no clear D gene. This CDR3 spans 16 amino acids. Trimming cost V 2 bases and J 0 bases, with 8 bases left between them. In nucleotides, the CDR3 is TGTGCCAGCAGTTTAACTGGAAGCTCCTATAATTCACCCCTCCACTTT. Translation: CASSLTGSSYNSPLHF.

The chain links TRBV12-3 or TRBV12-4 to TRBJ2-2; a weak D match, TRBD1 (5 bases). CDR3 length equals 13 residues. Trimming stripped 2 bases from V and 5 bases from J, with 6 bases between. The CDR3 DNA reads TGTGCCAGCAGTTTAAAGGGGACCGGGGAGCTGTTTTTT. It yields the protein CASSLKGTGELFF.

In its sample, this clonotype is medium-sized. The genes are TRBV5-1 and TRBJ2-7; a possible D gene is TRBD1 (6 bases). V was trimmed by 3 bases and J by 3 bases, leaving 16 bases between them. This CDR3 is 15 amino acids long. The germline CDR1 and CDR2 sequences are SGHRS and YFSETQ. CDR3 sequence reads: CASSSYGTSLYEQYF. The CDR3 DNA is TGCGCCAGCAGCTCCTATGGGACATCTCTCTACGAGCAGTACTTC.

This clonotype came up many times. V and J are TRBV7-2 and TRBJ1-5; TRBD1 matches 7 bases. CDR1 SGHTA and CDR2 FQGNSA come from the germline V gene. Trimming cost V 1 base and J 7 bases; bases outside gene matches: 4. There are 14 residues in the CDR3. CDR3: CASSLVRGQQPQHF. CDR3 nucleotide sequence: TGTGCCAGCAGCTTAGTGAGGGGGCAGCAGCCCCAGCATTTT. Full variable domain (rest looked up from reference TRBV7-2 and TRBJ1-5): GAGVSQSPSNKVTEKGKDVELRCDPISGHTALYWYRQSLGQGLEFLIYFQGNSAPDKSGLPSDRFSAERTGGSVSTLTIQRTQQEDSAVYLCASSLVRGQQPQHFGDGTRLSIL.

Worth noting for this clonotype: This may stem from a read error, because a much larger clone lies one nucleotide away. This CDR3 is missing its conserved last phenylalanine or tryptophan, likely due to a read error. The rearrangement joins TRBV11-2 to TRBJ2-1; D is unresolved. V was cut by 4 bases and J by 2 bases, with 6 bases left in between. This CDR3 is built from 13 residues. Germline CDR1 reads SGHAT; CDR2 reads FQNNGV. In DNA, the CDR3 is TGTGCCAGCAGCTACGTAACCTACAATGAGCAGTTCTCC. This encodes CASSYVTYNEQFS.

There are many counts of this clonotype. CDR3: CASSFRDPLVDEQFF. CDR3 sequence (DNA): TGTGCCAGCAGCTTCCGGGACCCCCTCGTCGATGAGCAGTTCTTC. The V call is TRBV7-6, the J call TRBJ2-1; possibly TRBD1 or TRBD2 for D (5 bases each). Germline-derived CDR1 and CDR2 are SGHVS and FNYEAQ. V was trimmed by 3 bases and J by 8 bases, leaving 17 bases between them. The CDR3 sequence is 15 residues long.

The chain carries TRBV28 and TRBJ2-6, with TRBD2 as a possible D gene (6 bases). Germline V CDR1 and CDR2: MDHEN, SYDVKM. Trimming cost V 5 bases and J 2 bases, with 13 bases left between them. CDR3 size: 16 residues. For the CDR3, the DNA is TGTGCCAGCAGTCTGCGGGATTCGGCTGGGGCCAACGTCCTGACTTTC. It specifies CASSLRDSAGANVLTF.

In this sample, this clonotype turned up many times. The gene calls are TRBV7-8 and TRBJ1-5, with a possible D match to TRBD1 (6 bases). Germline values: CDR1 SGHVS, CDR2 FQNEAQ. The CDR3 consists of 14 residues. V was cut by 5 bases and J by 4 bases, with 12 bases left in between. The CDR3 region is CASSTTTGNQPQHF. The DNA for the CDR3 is TGTGCCAGCAGCACGACTACAGGGAATCAGCCCCAGCATTTT.

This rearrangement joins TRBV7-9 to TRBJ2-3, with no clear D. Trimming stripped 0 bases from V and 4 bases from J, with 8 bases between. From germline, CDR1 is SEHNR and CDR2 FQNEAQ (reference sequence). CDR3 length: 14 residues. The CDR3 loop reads CASSLALGADTQYF. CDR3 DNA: TGTGCCAGCAGCTTAGCCCTTGGGGCAGATACGCAGTATTTT.

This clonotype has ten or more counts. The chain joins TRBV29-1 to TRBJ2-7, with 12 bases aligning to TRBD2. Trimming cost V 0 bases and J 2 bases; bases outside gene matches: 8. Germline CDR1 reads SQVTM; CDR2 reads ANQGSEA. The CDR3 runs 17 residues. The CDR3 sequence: CSVEERGTSGRPYEQYF. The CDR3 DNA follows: TGCAGCGTTGAAGAGAGGGGTACTAGCGGGAGGCCCTACGAGCAGTACTTC.

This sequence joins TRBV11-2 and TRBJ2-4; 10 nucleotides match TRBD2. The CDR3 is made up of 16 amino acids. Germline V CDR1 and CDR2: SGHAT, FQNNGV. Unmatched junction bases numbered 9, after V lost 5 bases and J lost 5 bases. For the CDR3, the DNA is TGTGCCAGCAGCCGTCAGGGACTAGCGAGGGAAAACATTCAGTACTTC. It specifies CASSRQGLARENIQYF.